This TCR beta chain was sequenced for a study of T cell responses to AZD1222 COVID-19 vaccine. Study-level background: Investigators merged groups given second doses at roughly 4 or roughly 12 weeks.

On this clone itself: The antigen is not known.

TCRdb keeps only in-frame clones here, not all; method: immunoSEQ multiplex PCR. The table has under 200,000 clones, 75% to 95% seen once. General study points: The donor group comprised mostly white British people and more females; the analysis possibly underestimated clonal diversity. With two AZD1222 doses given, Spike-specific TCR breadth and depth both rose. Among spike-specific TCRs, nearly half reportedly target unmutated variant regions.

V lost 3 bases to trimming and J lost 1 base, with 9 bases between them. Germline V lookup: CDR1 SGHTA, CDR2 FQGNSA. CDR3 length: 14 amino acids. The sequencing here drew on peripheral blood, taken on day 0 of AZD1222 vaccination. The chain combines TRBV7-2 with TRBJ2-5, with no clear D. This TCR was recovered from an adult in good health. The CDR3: CASSFRRLQETQYF. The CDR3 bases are TGTGCCAGCAGCTTTCGACGCCTCCAAGAGACCCAGTACTTC.